This entry lists 23 T cell receptor beta chains sequenced from one sample in a study of long-term antiretroviral therapy in people with HIV. At the survey level, the v3.0 immunoSEQ assay was run. Libraries were prepared by immunoSEQ multiplex PCR; TCRdb keeps only in-frame clonotypes and omits some of them. The sample has about 30,000 clones, 70% to 90% seen once. The sequencing used unsorted PBMCs, collected 3.2 years before starting antiretroviral therapy. The receptors were gathered from a man aged 50-60 years with HIV.

As regards this clone: One end of the junction fails to match germline, which may point to a read error. The chain has TRBV7-2 and TRBJ2-1, with D tentatively TRBD1 or TRBD2 (6 bases each). This CDR3 comprises 13 residues. Germline V lookup: CDR1 SGHTA, CDR2 FQGNSA. The DNA for the CDR3 is TGTGCCAGCACCCCCATTGGGGGGCGCGAGATGGTCTTC. It specifies CASTPIGGREMVF.

The chain combines TRBV5-8 with TRBJ2-1; a weak D match, TRBD1 (5 bases). This CDR3 region has 14 residues. V was trimmed by 0 bases and J by 9 bases, leaving 13 bases between them. CDR1 and CDR2 (germline): SGHTS, YDEGEE. This chain's CDR3 is CASSLGSREGEQFF. The CDR3 region has the DNA TGTGCCAGCAGCTTGGGATCCAGGGAAGGTGAGCAGTTCTTC.

This chain links TRBV29-1 with TRBJ2-5; 8 nucleotides align to TRBD2. The CDR3 is made up of 12 amino acids. V lost 7 bases and J lost 3; bases outside the gene matches: 4. Germline loops: CDR1 SQVTM, CDR2 ANQGSEA. In nucleotides, the CDR3 is TGCAGCGCGGGGGGGGCTGAAGAGACCCAGTACTTC. This gives the protein CSAGGAEETQYF. The full variable domain, in which reference TRBV29-1 and TRBJ2-5 provide the parts outside the CDR3, is SAVISQKPSRDICQRGTSLTIQCQVDSQVTMMFWYRQQPGQSLTLIATANQGSEATYESGFVIDKFPISRPNLTFSTLTVSNMSPEDSSIYLCSAGGAEETQYFGPGTRLLVL.

The chain carries TRBV15 and TRBJ1-2; D uncertain. The CDR3 loop spans 13 amino acids. Germline CDR1 is LNHNV and CDR2 is YYDKDF (reference sequence). V lost 0 bases and J 7 bases, leaving 9 bases between the germline ends. The CDR3 loop is CATSRDNEFGYTF. In DNA form, the CDR3 reads TGTGCCACCAGCAGAGATAACGAGTTTGGCTACACCTTC.

The chain links TRBV30 to TRBJ2-5; 7 bases align to TRBD1. Trimming took 3 bases from V and 5 from J; bases not matched to a gene: 6. This CDR3 spans 13 amino acids. In germline, CDR1 is GTSNPN, CDR2 SVGIG (reference sequence). This CDR3 reads CAWRKGARETQYF. DNA for the CDR3: TGTGCCTGGAGGAAGGGGGCGAGGGAGACCCAGTACTTC.

The V gene is TRBV5-1, the J gene TRBJ2-5; D might be TRBD1 (5 bases). The CDR3 runs to 15 residues. Germline CDR1 and CDR2: SGHRS and YFSETQ. Between the trimmed V and J ends, which lost 0 bases and 0 bases, there was a span of 9 bases. The CDR3: CASSLGPGNQETQYF. For the CDR3, the DNA is TGCGCCAGCAGCTTGGGGCCAGGGAACCAAGAGACCCAGTACTTC.

The V gene is TRBV5-1, the J gene TRBJ2-1; 11 positions agree with TRBD2. After removal of 5 bases from V and 8 bases from J, the junction contained 12 bases not matched to a gene. Germline CDR1 reads SGHRS; CDR2 reads YFSETQ. This CDR3 region has 16 residues. The CDR3 DNA is TGCGCCAGCAGGGGGCAACTAGCGGGAGTCCTCCATGAGCAGTTCTTC. Translation gives CASRGQLAGVLHEQFF.

The CDR3 nucleotides are TGTGCCAGCAGTGAATCTGTCGGGGGGAGCTATGGCTACACCTTC. It specifies CASSESVGGSYGYTF. J is TRBJ1-2 and V is TRBV6-4; TRBD1 might be the D (5 bases). There are 15 residues in the CDR3. Deletions cut 3 bases from V and 4 bases from J, with 15 bases between. CDR1 and CDR2 from the germline V gene are MRHNA and SNTAGT.

The chain uses TRBV6-6 and TRBJ2-3, with TRBD1 matching 11 bases. The germline CDR1 and CDR2 sequences are MNHNY and SVGAGI (reference sequence). V lost 0 bases to trimming and J lost 11 bases; unmatched junction nucleotides: 4. This CDR3 contains 14 residues. The chain's CDR3 is CASSYSDRGRVQYF. The CDR3 DNA is TGTGCCAGCAGTTACTCGGACAGGGGGCGAGTGCAGTATTTT.

This clone has just one count. The chain combines TRBV18 with TRBJ1-1; D perhaps matches TRBD1 (6 bases). Per the germline V gene, CDR1 is KGHSH and CDR2 is LQKENI. V was shortened by 4 bases and J by 3 bases, with 15 bases between the two germline ends. This CDR3 spans 15 amino acids. For the CDR3, the DNA is TGTGCCAGCTCACGCACGAGGGGGTCAGACACTGAAGCTTTCTTT. It encodes CASSRTRGSDTEAFF.

This rearrangement joins TRBV10-3 to TRBJ2-1; TRBD2 aligns across 8 bases. Germline trimming cut 10 bases from V and 7 bases from J; bases unmatched to any gene: 12. From germline, CDR1 is ENHRY and CDR2 SYGVKD. The CDR3 covers 14 residues. CDR3 in amino acids: CATLGGGSWNEQFF. The CDR3 coding sequence is TGTGCCACCCTAGGCGGGGGGTCGTGGAATGAGCAGTTCTTC.

The chain links TRBV5-6 to TRBJ2-5, with 11 bases matching TRBD2. Germline CDR1 reads SGHDT; CDR2 reads YYEEEE. V was clipped by 4 bases and J by 5 bases; unmatched bases: 7. This CDR3 region has 15 residues. The CDR3 region is CASSPTSGARETQYF. In nucleotides, the CDR3 is TGTGCCAGCAGCCCGACTAGCGGGGCCCGGGAGACCCAGTACTTC. The complete variable domain, with remaining parts taken from reference TRBV5-6 and TRBJ2-5, reads DAGVTQSPTHLIKTRGQQVTLRCSPKSGHDTVSWYQQALGQGPQFIFQYYEEEERQRGNFPDRFSGHQFPNYSSELNVNALLLGDSALYLCASSPTSGARETQYFGPGTRLLVL.

J is TRBJ2-4 and V is TRBV19; 10 nucleotides align to TRBD1. V shed 3 bases, J shed 4 bases, and the junction held 6 bases outside the gene matches. This CDR3 contains 16 residues. Per germline, CDR1 LNHDA and CDR2 SQIVND (reference sequence). DNA for the CDR3: TGTGCCAGTAGTATCTTGCGGGGACAGGGGAAAAACATTCAGTACTTC. Translating gives CASSILRGQGKNIQYF.

This chain joins TRBV5-1 and TRBJ2-2, with TRBD2 matching over 8 bases. Germline V gene data show CDR1 as SGHRS and CDR2 as YFSETQ. The V and J ends lost 0 bases and 1 base, in that order; junction bases with no gene match: 2. The CDR3 sequence is 16 residues long. The CDR3 region is CASSLDAGGNTGELFF. The CDR3 DNA reads as TGCGCCAGCAGCTTGGATGCGGGAGGGAACACCGGGGAGCTGTTTTTT.

The gene calls are TRBV5-1 and TRBJ2-1; D not resolved. CDR1 and CDR2 (germline): SGHRS, YFSETQ. The germline V and J ends were trimmed by 4 bases and 7 bases, with 9 bases remaining between them. The CDR3 is made up of 12 amino acids. CDR3 loop: CASSLTGNEQFF. CDR3 DNA sequence: TGCGCCAGCAGCCTGACTGGGAATGAGCAGTTCTTC.

The chain links TRBV28 to TRBJ1-2, with a possible D match to TRBD1 (5 bases). The V gene's germline CDR1 is MDHEN and CDR2 SYDVKM. V lost 8 bases and J 2 bases, leaving 15 bases between the germline ends. The CDR3 contains 14 residues. The CDR3, as DNA: TGTGCCAGCTCCGGGACCCGCGGGAACTATGGCTACACCTTC. Its translation: CASSGTRGNYGYTF.

This clone was detected only once. The chain couples TRBV9 to TRBJ1-2; maybe TRBD1 (5 bases). V shed 1 base and J shed 8 bases, with 21 bases lying between them. CDR1 and CDR2 from the germline V gene are SGDLS and YYNGEE. The CDR3 sequence is 16 residues long. The CDR3 region is CASSVSVGAASEGYTF. The DNA for the CDR3 is TGTGCCAGCAGCGTATCGGTAGGGGCGGCCTCCGAAGGCTACACCTTC.

The genes are TRBV6-1 and TRBJ1-5; D is uncertain. The V end was cut by 0 bases, the J end by 7 bases, with 7 bases between. The CDR3 spans 13 residues. The V gene's germline CDR1 is MNHNS and CDR2 SASEGT. CDR3 bases: TGTGCCAGCAGTGAAGCGTTGGGCCAGCCCCAGCATTTT. It encodes CASSEALGQPQHF.

The chain recombines TRBV5-6 with TRBJ2-7; 8 bases match TRBD2. The CDR3 loop spans 15 amino acids. CDR1 is SGHDT and CDR2 is YYEEEE in the germline V gene. The junction had 11 bases not matched to a gene; V was cut back by 6 bases and J by 3 bases. CDR3 nucleotides: TGTGCCAGCACCCTGCGTCGACTAGCGAACTACGAGCAGTACTTC. This translates into CASTLRRLANYEQYF.

The chain is built from TRBV10-3 and TRBJ2-1, with a possible D match to TRBD1 (5 bases). V was cut by 6 bases and J by 5 bases, with 11 bases left in between. Germline values: CDR1 ENHRY, CDR2 SYGVKD. The CDR3 runs 13 residues. DNA of the CDR3: TGTGCCATCAGAAGGACACAAAACAATGAGCAGTTCTTC. Protein product: CAIRRTQNNEQFF.

The chain combines TRBV28 with TRBJ2-3; 7 bases match TRBD2. The junction had 9 bases not matched to a gene; V was cut back by 3 bases and J by 0 bases. CDR1 and CDR2 from the germline V gene are MDHEN and SYDVKM. The CDR3 spans 17 residues. The CDR3 loop is CASSFSQLATSTDTQYF. The CDR3 nucleotides are TGTGCCAGCAGTTTTTCCCAACTAGCGACTAGCACAGATACGCAGTATTTT.

This clone has a single count. V and J are TRBV11-2 and TRBJ2-7; perhaps TRBD2 as D (5 bases). Trimming removed 2 bases from V and 4 bases from J, with 15 bases in between. Germline V CDR1 and CDR2: SGHAT, FQNNGV. CDR3 size: 15 residues. The CDR3 DNA is TGTGCCAGCAGCTTAAACCGGCCTAGCCTATACGAGCAGTACTTC. It encodes CASSLNRPSLYEQYF.

This clone occurred once. CDR3 coding DNA: TGTGCCAGCAGTGATTCGGGGGAAATGAACACTGAAGCTTTCTTT. Residues: CASSDSGEMNTEAFF. The rearrangement links TRBV6-1 to TRBJ1-1; a possible D gene is TRBD1 (5 bases). The germline CDR1 and CDR2 sequences are MNHNS and SASEGT. This CDR3 is 15 amino acids long. Deletions cut 3 bases from V and 0 bases from J, with 11 bases between.